The T cell receptor (beta chain) described here comes from a study of CD8+ T cells in alopecia areata. Overall study: Treatment of the treated patients consisted of oral tofacitinib, 5 to 10 mg twice daily. Scoring of treated patients' severity used the percentage of affected scalp area. Tofacitinib therapy lasting 6 to 18 months was followed by 6 months off drug.

Per the germline V gene, CDR1 is SQVTM and CDR2 is ANQGSEA. The CDR3 is 12 residues long. Reverse transcribed after extraction, RNA yielded cDNA as the sequencing template. Clones were read by immunoSEQ multiplex PCR, and TCRdb kept only the in-frame ones, dropping some. The sample yields some 120,000 clones, around 50% seen once. Treatment reported: oral pan-JAK inhibitor, 5-10 mg twice daily. Punch biopsies of lesional scalp, plus peripheral blood, were taken from alopecia areata patients. The input for sequencing was CD8+ T cells sorted from blood, taken at week 24, from a patient treated with tofacitinib. The chain uses TRBV29-1 and TRBJ2-5; D gene ambiguous. Gene TRBJ2-7 matches the end of the DNA better, so the J call may be wrong. The sequence was obtained from a human donor with alopecia areata. The CDR3 bases are TGCAGCGTCCCTCGGCCTTCAAACGAGCAGTACTTC. This codes for CSVPRPSNEQYF.